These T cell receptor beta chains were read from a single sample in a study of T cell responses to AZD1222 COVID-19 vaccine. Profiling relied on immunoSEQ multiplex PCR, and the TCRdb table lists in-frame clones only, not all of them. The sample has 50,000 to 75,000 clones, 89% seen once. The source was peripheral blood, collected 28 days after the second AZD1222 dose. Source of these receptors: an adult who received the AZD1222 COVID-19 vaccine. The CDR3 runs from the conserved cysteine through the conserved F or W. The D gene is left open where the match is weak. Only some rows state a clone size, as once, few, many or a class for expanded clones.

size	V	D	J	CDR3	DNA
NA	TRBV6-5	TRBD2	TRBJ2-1	CASSTGLAGWVEQFF	TGTGCCAGCAGTACTGGACTAGCGGGATGGGTTGAGCAGTTCTTC
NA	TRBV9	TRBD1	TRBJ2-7	CASSAWDRAHEQYF	TGTGCCAGCAGCGCTTGGGACAGGGCCCACGAGCAGTACTTC
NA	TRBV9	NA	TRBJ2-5	CASSHPPVWKETQYF	TGTGCCAGCAGTCACCCTCCGGTTTGGAAAGAGACCCAGTACTTC
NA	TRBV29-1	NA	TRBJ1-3	CSVDGTPPSSGNTIYF	TGCAGCGTGGACGGGACACCTCCTAGCTCTGGAAACACCATATATTTT
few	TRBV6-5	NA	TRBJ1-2	CATEGVDYGYTF	TGTGCCACGGAGGGAGTTGACTATGGCTACACCTTC
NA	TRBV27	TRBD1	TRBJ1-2	CASMGQANYGYTF	TGTGCCAGCATGGGACAGGCTAACTATGGCTACACCTTC
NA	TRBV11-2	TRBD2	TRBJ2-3	CASSFTSGGADTQYF	TGTGCCAGCAGCTTTACTAGCGGGGGGGCAGATACGCAGTATTTT
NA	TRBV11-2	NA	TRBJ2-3	CASSLDPGWTDTQYF	TGTGCCAGCAGCTTAGATCCCGGTTGGACAGATACGCAGTATTTT
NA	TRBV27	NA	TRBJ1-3	CASSLSVGNTIYF	TGTGCCAGCAGTTTATCCGTAGGAAACACCATATATTTT
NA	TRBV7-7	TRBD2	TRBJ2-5	CASSPGLLAGGLLETQYF	TGTGCTAGCAGCCCAGGCCTACTAGCGGGGGGGCTCTTGGAGACCCAGTACTTC
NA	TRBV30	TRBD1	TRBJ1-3	CASATGGSGNTIYF	TGTGCCTCCGCGACAGGGGGCTCGGGAAACACCATATATTTT
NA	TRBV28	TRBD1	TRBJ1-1	CASSPGTGVTEAFF	TGTGCCAGCAGCCCCGGGACAGGGGTGACTGAAGCTTTCTTT
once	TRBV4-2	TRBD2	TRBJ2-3	CASSRGGADTQYF	TGTGCCAGCAGCCGGGGGGGTGCAGATACGCAGTATTTT
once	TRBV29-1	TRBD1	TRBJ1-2	CSVLHRGKSGYTF	TGCAGCGTCCTACACAGGGGAAAGAGCGGCTACACCTTC
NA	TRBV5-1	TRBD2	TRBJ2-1	CASSLVRGGGYEQFF	TGCGCCAGCAGCTTGGTGCGGGGGGGCGGCTATGAGCAGTTCTTC
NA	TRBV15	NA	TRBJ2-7	CATSRETGSYEQYF	TGTGCCACCAGCAGAGAGACGGGTTCCTACGAGCAGTACTTC
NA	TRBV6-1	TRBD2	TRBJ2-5	CASSKEILTREGLAQYF	TGTGCCAGCAGTAAAGAAATTTTGACACGGGAGGGTTTGGCCCAGTACTTC
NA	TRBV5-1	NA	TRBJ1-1	CASSLARGNTEAFF	TGCGCCAGCAGCTTGGCTAGGGGGAACACTGAAGCTTTCTTT
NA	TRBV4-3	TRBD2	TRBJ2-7	CASSQKLANEQYF	TGCGCCAGCAGCCAGAAACTAGCGAACGAGCAGTACTTC
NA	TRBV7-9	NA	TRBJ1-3	CASRTDGNSGNTIYF	TGTGCCAGCAGGACGGACGGAAACTCTGGAAACACCATATATTTT
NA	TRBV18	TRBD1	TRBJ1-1	CASSRGTGGWNTEAFF	TGTGCCAGCTCGCGAGGGACAGGGGGCTGGAACACTGAAGCTTTCTTT
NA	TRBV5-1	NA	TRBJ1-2	CASNDGLANGYTF	TGCGCCAGCAATGACGGTTTAGCTAATGGCTACACCTTC
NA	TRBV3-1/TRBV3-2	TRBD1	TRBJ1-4	CASSRTGGAGNEKLFF	TGTGCCAGCAGCCGGACAGGGGGCGCGGGTAATGAAAAACTGTTTTTT
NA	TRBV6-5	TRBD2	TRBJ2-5	CASNLAGGPETQYF	TGTGCCAGCAACCTAGCGGGGGGGCCGGAGACCCAGTACTTC
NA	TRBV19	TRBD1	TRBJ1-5	CASLDRGANQPQHF	TGTGCCAGCCTAGACAGGGGCGCAAATCAGCCCCAGCATTTT
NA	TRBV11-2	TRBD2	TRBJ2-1	CASSDRTGGLAGLEQFF	TGTGCCAGCAGCGACCGCACTGGGGGGCTAGCGGGATTAGAGCAGTTCTTC
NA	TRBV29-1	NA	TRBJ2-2	CSVIRGLANTGELFF	TGCAGCGTGATCAGGGGCCTCGCGAACACCGGGGAGCTGTTTTTT
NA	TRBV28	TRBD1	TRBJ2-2	CATVTGGPGELFF	TGTGCCACCGTGACAGGGGGCCCCGGGGAGCTGTTTTTT
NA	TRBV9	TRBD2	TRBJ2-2	CASSLRLAGGPGELFF	TGTGCCAGCAGCCTGCGACTAGCGGGAGGCCCCGGGGAGCTGTTTTTT
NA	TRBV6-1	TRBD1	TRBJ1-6	CASSVPGGQGPGSLHF	TGTGCCAGCAGTGTACCAGGGGGGCAGGGGCCTGGTTCCCTCCACTTT
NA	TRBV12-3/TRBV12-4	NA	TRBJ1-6	CASTLGDSPLHF	TGTGCCAGCACTCTCGGGGATTCACCCCTCCACTTT
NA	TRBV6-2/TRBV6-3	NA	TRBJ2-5	CASSYFPGTSQETQYF	TGTGCCAGCAGTTACTTCCCCGGGACGTCACAAGAGACCCAGTACTTC
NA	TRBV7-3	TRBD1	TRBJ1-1	CASSLNQGGEAFF	TGTGCCAGCAGCTTAAATCAGGGGGGTGAAGCTTTCTTT
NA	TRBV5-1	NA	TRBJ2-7	CASSLALGNYEQYF	TGCGCCAGCAGCTTGGCCCTAGGGAATTACGAGCAGTACTTC
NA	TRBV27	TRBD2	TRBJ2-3	CASSPLAGGTTDTQYF	TGTGCCAGCAGTCCTCTAGCGGGAGGCACGACAGATACGCAGTATTTT